This T cell receptor (beta chain) was identified in a study of blood T cell repertoires in COVID-19. Study-level background: Collection of acute and convalescent COVID-19 samples took place in the United States, Italy and Spain.

Profiling relied on immunoSEQ multiplex PCR, and the TCRdb table lists in-frame clones only, not all of them. The table includes 70,000 to 95,000 clones, 88% detected once. Trimming pared 1 base from V and 2 bases from J, leaving 9 bases between. The CDR3 is 14 residues long. Germline CDR1 and CDR2: SGHRS and YFSETQ. This clonotype was obtained from a woman over 75 with acute or convalescent COVID-19. The chain recombines TRBV5-1 with TRBJ1-1, with D uncertain. The sequencing sample was made of peripheral blood. DNA for the CDR3: TGCGCCAGCAGCTTGAGCCAATTCAACACTGAAGCTTTCTTT. Translation: CASSLSQFNTEAFF.